This TCR beta chain is from a study of T cell responses to AZD1222 COVID-19 vaccine. Findings of the study overall: Baseline seropositivity characterized only a handful of AZD1222 recipients. Close to half of spike-specific TCRs reportedly recognize unmutated variant regions. There were mostly white British donors and more females than males, and clonal diversity was possibly underestimated. There were vaccine-associated CD4 TCRs across spike, dominant at 160-218 and 743-854.

Remarks on this clone: Its antigen is not known.

Assay used: immunoSEQ multiplex PCR; TCRdb lists only in-frame clones, some missing. The top ten clones hold approximately 10% of a sample with some 120,000 clones, roughly nine tenths of them seen once. Between the trimmed V and J ends, which lost 2 bases and 10 bases, there was a span of 11 bases. Germline V gives CDR1 SNHLY, CDR2 FYNNEI. There are 12 residues in the CDR3. The TCR sequence derives from an adult in good health. The sequencing used peripheral blood, collected on day 0 of AZD1222 vaccination. The chain joins TRBV2 to TRBJ1-1; the D is unclear. The CDR3 nucleotides are TGTGCCAGCAGTGAAACGAGGGTCGGAGCTTTCTTT. Translation gives CASSETRVGAFF.